The 27 T cell receptor beta chains below were found in one sample sequenced in a study of radiation and T cells in renal cell carcinoma. Only in-frame clones appear in the TCRdb table, and some are missing; sequencing was by immunoSEQ multiplex PCR. The table has about 140,000 clones, around four fifths seen once. Time point: baseline pretreatment blood. Noted treatment: 15 Gy SBRT to primary tumor, nephrectomy 4 weeks later. This material consisted of blood, taken from a patient whose treatment included radiotherapy and nephrectomy. The receptors originated from a woman between 45 and 65 years old with renal cell carcinoma.

This clone was seen only a few times. The V and J genes are TRBV5-4 and TRBJ2-2; TRBD2 agrees at 7 bases. Germline V gene sequence: CDR1 SGHNT, CDR2 YYREEE (reference sequence). CDR3 length: 16 amino acids. V lost 3 bases to trimming and J lost 5 bases; unmatched junction nucleotides: 10. The CDR3 is CASSSPRDYATGELFF. The CDR3 DNA is TGTGCCAGCAGCTCCCCCCGGGACTATGCAACCGGGGAGCTGTTTTTT.

The chain links TRBV7-2 to TRBJ1-2; D unclear. Germline lookup yields CDR1 SGHTA and CDR2 FQGNSA. CDR3 length equals 12 residues. Trimming took 0 bases from V and 7 from J, leaving 6 bases between them. CDR3 loop: CASSLAQVGYTF. The CDR3 DNA follows: TGTGCCAGCAGCTTAGCGCAGGTTGGCTACACCTTC. Combining the CDR3 with reference TRBV7-2 and TRBJ1-2 gives the whole variable domain GAGVSQSPSNKVTEKGKDVELRCDPISGHTALYWYRQSLGQGLEFLIYFQGNSAPDKSGLPSDRFSAERTGGSVSTLTIQRTQQEDSAVYLCASSLAQVGYTFGSGTRLTVV.

This chain connects TRBV5-1 to TRBJ2-7; maybe TRBD2 (5 bases). The CDR3 runs 13 residues. Trimming took off 2 bases at V and 5 bases at J, with 11 bases between the two ends. Germline CDR1 is SGHRS and CDR2 is YFSETQ. The CDR3 nucleotides are TGCGCCAGCAGCTTCCGGGATCTGGACGAGCAGTACTTC. Its protein is CASSFRDLDEQYF.

V usage is TRBV6-6 and J usage is TRBJ2-5; 10 bases align to TRBD2. The length of the CDR3 is 16 residues. CDR1 MNHNY and CDR2 SVGAGI come from the germline V gene (reference sequence). The trim removed 5 bases at V and 4 bases at J, leaving 10 bases unmatched. The DNA of the CDR3 is TGTGCCAGCAGTCCCTATCAGCGGGGGGGCGGAGAGACCCAGTACTTC. It specifies CASSPYQRGGGETQYF.

This chain connects TRBV11-3 to TRBJ1-1, with D uncertain. In germline, CDR1 is SGHNT, CDR2 YENEEA. This CDR3 has 13 residues. The germline V and J ends were trimmed by 5 bases and 1 base, with 8 bases remaining between them. The CDR3 spells CASSRTANTEAFF. The CDR3 nucleotides are TGTGCCAGCAGCAGGACGGCGAACACTGAAGCTTTCTTT.

V is TRBV5-1 and J is TRBJ2-2; weak D call: TRBD1 (6 bases). Per the germline V gene, CDR1 is SGHRS and CDR2 is YFSETQ. Trimming left V 7 bases short and J 0 bases short, with 13 bases between. CDR3 length equals 15 residues. The CDR3 DNA follows: TGCGCCAGCTTCCAAGGGGGAACGAACACCGGGGAGCTGTTTTTT. Translating it yields CASFQGGTNTGELFF.

V gene TRBV5-4 combines with J gene TRBJ2-7; D may be TRBD1 (7 bases). V shed 4 bases and J shed 4 bases, with 15 bases lying between them. The V gene's germline CDR1 is SGHNT and CDR2 YYREEE (reference sequence). CDR3 length equals 14 residues. The DNA for the CDR3 is TGTGCCAGCAGCCCCGGAGGGACAGATTACGAGCAGTACTTC. It yields the protein CASSPGGTDYEQYF.

This chain joins TRBV7-9 and TRBJ1-1; 9 bases are a match to TRBD1. Germline lookup yields CDR1 SEHNR and CDR2 FQNEAQ (reference sequence). V trimming: 2 bases; J trimming: 6 bases; junction bases outside the gene matches: 7. CDR3 length: 15 residues. Written as DNA, the CDR3 is TGTGCCAGCAGCTTATTTGACAGGGGGGCAGCTGAAGCTTTCTTT. This encodes CASSLFDRGAAEAFF. The entire variable domain, with the rest obtained from reference TRBV7-9 and TRBJ1-1, is as follows: DTGVSQNPRHKITKRGQNVTFRCDPISEHNRLYWYRQTLGQGPEFLTYFQNEAQLEKSRLLSDRFSAERPKGSFSTLEIQRTEQGDSAMYLCASSLFDRGAAEAFFGQGTRLTVV.

This rearrangement joins TRBV5-6 to TRBJ1-5, with 9 positions matching TRBD1. The germline gives CDR1 SGHDT, CDR2 YYEEEE. J was trimmed by 1 base and V by 4 bases; bases with no gene match: 3. The CDR3 is 15 amino acids. The CDR3: CASSTGTGSNQPQHF. The CDR3 coding sequence is TGTGCCAGCAGCACTGGGACAGGGAGCAATCAGCCCCAGCATTTT.

This sequence joins TRBV5-6 and TRBJ2-5; TRBD2 agrees at 9 bases. This CDR3 comprises 17 residues. Germline V lookup: CDR1 SGHDT, CDR2 YYEEEE. After removal of 1 base from V and 4 bases from J, the junction contained 11 bases not matched to a gene. The CDR3, as DNA: TGTGCCAGCAGCTTGCGGTCCCTAGCGGGACTCCGAGAGACCCAGTACTTC. It encodes CASSLRSLAGLRETQYF.

The chain joins TRBV6-4 to TRBJ2-7, with D maybe TRBD2 (6 bases). V was cut by 4 bases and J by 4 bases, with 23 bases left in between. Germline CDR1 is MRHNA and CDR2 is SNTAGT. This CDR3 spans 17 amino acids. The CDR3 coding sequence is TGTGCCAGCAGTGCCCCGAGGGACTTACGATTGGAGTACGAGCAGTACTTC. Residues: CASSAPRDLRLEYEQYF.

The rearrangement uses TRBV6-6 and TRBJ2-3; no firm D call. The CDR3 totals 12 residues. With 4 bases removed from V and 7 bases from J, the gap between germline ends came to 9 bases. The germline gives CDR1 MNHNY, CDR2 SVGAGI (reference sequence). DNA of the CDR3: TGTGCCAGCAGTTCCGACCAGAATACGCAGTATTTT. It encodes CASSSDQNTQYF.

This clone was detected once. V gene TRBV19 combines with J gene TRBJ1-1, with TRBD1 as a possible D gene (6 bases). The CDR3 spans 14 residues. The V end was cut by 6 bases, the J end by 5 bases, with 16 bases between. The V gene's germline CDR1 is LNHDA and CDR2 SQIVND (reference sequence). In DNA form, the CDR3 reads TGTGCCAGTAGCAGGACGGCAGGGGAGACTGAAGCTTTCTTT. As protein: CASSRTAGETEAFF.

For the CDR3, the DNA is TGTGCCAGCAGCCCACGAACGGGGGGTTATGAGGGGTCCTACGAGCAGTACTTC. It translates to CASSPRTGGYEGSYEQYF. This chain joins TRBV9 and TRBJ2-7; 7 nucleotides match TRBD2. CDR1 is SGDLS and CDR2 is YYNGEE in the germline V gene. Trimming took 4 bases from V and 1 from J; bases not matched to a gene: 17. CDR3 size: 18 residues.

The chain carries TRBV9 and TRBJ2-5; the D is unclear. The V end lost 0 bases, the J end lost 7 bases, and 13 bases lay between the germline ends. The CDR3 runs to 14 residues. CDR1 is SGDLS, CDR2 YYNGEE, per germline. The CDR3 here is CASSVDYGSWTQYF. CDR3 nucleotide sequence: TGTGCCAGCAGCGTAGATTATGGCTCTTGGACCCAGTACTTC. Variable domain in full (rest from reference TRBV9 and TRBJ2-5): DSGVTQTPKHLITATGQRVTLRCSPRSGDLSVYWYQQSLDQGLQFLIQYYNGEERAKGNILERFSAQQFPDLHSELNLSSLELGDSALYFCASSVDYGSWTQYFGPGTRLLVL.

The chain carries TRBV7-2 and TRBJ2-2; perhaps TRBD2 as D (5 bases). The CDR3 covers 15 residues. The V and J ends lost 1 base and 5 bases respectively, with 11 bases between them. Per the germline V gene, CDR1 is SGHTA and CDR2 is FQGNSA. CDR3 amino acids: CASSLGTLKTGELFF. As DNA, the CDR3 is TGTGCCAGCAGCTTAGGGACTCTTAAAACCGGGGAGCTGTTTTTT.

The chain carries TRBV4-3 and TRBJ2-2; D not certain. V lost 3 bases to trimming and J lost 3 bases, with 5 bases between them. The CDR3 totals 13 residues. The V gene's germline CDR1 is LGHNA and CDR2 YSLEER. CDR3 DNA: TGCGCCAGCAGCCAGGAGTACACCGGGGAGCTGTTTTTT. Translating it yields CASSQEYTGELFF.

The chain couples TRBV19 to TRBJ1-1; maybe TRBD1 (6 bases). Germline-derived CDR1 and CDR2 are LNHDA and SQIVND (reference sequence). The CDR3 is made up of 16 amino acids. V lost 2 bases to trimming and J lost 1 base, with 14 bases between them. The CDR3 coding sequence is TGTGCCAGTAGTATAATCAAGGGGGTGAAGAACACTGAAGCTTTCTTT. It yields the protein CASSIIKGVKNTEAFF.

The chain carries TRBV5-4 and TRBJ1-1; 7 bases match TRBD1. This CDR3 has 14 amino acids. Germline V gene data show CDR1 as SGHNT and CDR2 as YYREEE (reference sequence). The ends lost 2 bases at V and 0 bases at J; junction bases unmatched: 1. CDR3 loop: CASSFGTVNTEAFF. The CDR3 nucleotides are TGTGCCAGCAGCTTCGGGACAGTGAACACTGAAGCTTTCTTT.

This chain uses TRBV7-9 with TRBJ2-2, with D possibly being TRBD1 (6 bases). V lost 2 bases, J lost 0 bases, and 10 bases lay in between. Looked up from germline, CDR1 is SEHNR and CDR2 is FQNEAQ (reference sequence). The CDR3 sequence is 16 residues long. The CDR3 reads CASSLNRVSNTGELFF. CDR3 nucleotide sequence: TGTGCCAGCAGCTTAAACAGGGTATCGAACACCGGGGAGCTGTTTTTT.

V usage is TRBV10-2 and J usage is TRBJ1-3; D is unclear. CDR1 is WSHSY and CDR2 is SAAADI in the germline V gene. The CDR3 has 12 residues. The germline V and J ends were trimmed by 11 bases and 4 bases, with 12 bases remaining between them. The CDR3 DNA is TGCGCCTCAAAAGCGGAGGGAAACACCATATATTTT. Its protein product is CASKAEGNTIYF.

This sequence joins TRBV9 and TRBJ1-4; D unresolved. Germline V gene lookup returns CDR1 SGDLS and CDR2 YYNGEE. The V end lost 3 bases, the J end lost 8 bases, and 20 bases lay between the germline ends. The CDR3 spans 16 residues. The CDR3 is CASSDTFEHTEEKLFF. The CDR3 coding sequence is TGTGCCAGCAGCGACACTTTTGAGCATACCGAAGAAAAACTGTTTTTT. The whole variable domain, filled in from reference TRBV9 and TRBJ1-4, reads DSGVTQTPKHLITATGQRVTLRCSPRSGDLSVYWYQQSLDQGLQFLIQYYNGEERAKGNILERFSAQQFPDLHSELNLSSLELGDSALYFCASSDTFEHTEEKLFFGSGTQLSVL.

The V and J genes are TRBV7-2 and TRBJ2-3; D tentatively fits TRBD1 or TRBD2 (5 bases each). The germline CDR1 and CDR2 sequences are SGHTA and FQGNSA. The CDR3 totals 15 residues. With 7 bases removed from V and 0 bases from J, the gap between germline ends came to 14 bases. The CDR3 loop reads CASTRDPASTDTQYF. CDR3 coding DNA: TGTGCCAGCACCCGGGACCCGGCGAGCACAGATACGCAGTATTTT.

The J gene is TRBJ1-2, the V gene TRBV2, with no clear D. The V end lost 3 bases, the J end lost 4 bases, and 3 bases lay between the germline ends. This CDR3 contains 11 residues. Looked up from germline, CDR1 is SNHLY and CDR2 is FYNNEI. The CDR3 reads CASSESYGYTF. CDR3 sequence (DNA): TGTGCCAGCAGTGAGAGCTATGGCTACACCTTC.

The chain combines TRBV7-9 with TRBJ2-7; no firm D call. This CDR3 contains 14 residues. Trimming shortened V by 0 bases and J by 5 bases, and 11 bases separated the two germline ends. Germline CDR1 is SEHNR and CDR2 is FQNEAQ (reference sequence). The chain's CDR3 is CASSLALLDDEQYF. The CDR3 DNA reads TGTGCCAGCAGCTTAGCTCTCCTGGACGACGAGCAGTACTTC.

The chain employs TRBV15 and TRBJ2-7; maybe TRBD1 (6 bases). This CDR3 is built from 13 residues. V gave up 2 bases and J gave up 3 bases, with 8 bases separating them. Germline lookup yields CDR1 LNHNV and CDR2 YYDKDF (reference sequence). CDR3 DNA sequence: TGTGCCACCAGCAGAAGACAGGACTACGAGCAGTACTTC. Residues: CATSRRQDYEQYF.

The chain combines TRBV19 with TRBJ2-7; D is possibly TRBD1 (6 bases). Per the germline V gene, CDR1 is LNHDA and CDR2 is SQIVND (reference sequence). The CDR3 totals 17 residues. V lost 6 bases and J 2 bases, leaving 23 bases between the germline ends. The DNA for the CDR3 is TGTGCCAGTAGCCGAAGTGGAAGGACAGCCTCCCCCTACGAGCAGTACTTC. It encodes CASSRSGRTASPYEQYF.